This T cell receptor (beta chain) was sequenced in a study of T cell responses to AZD1222 COVID-19 vaccine. The study's findings and limits: The breadth and depth of Spike-specific TCRs increased once two AZD1222 doses had been given. Unmutated variant regions are reportedly the target of nearly half of TCRs that are spike-specific. White British ancestry dominated among donors, who included more females, and clonal diversity was possibly underestimated. Repertoire collection took place solely once the T cell response had peaked.

Concerning this clone itself: Its antigen is unidentified.

The protocol was immunoSEQ multiplex PCR, while the TCRdb copy is restricted to in-frame clones and leaves out a portion. This table holds over 60,000 clones, roughly 91% found once. The V gene end was trimmed by 8 bases and the J gene end by 5 bases; junction bases not matched to a gene: 10. CDR1 is MNHEY, CDR2 SVGAGI, per germline. The CDR3 consists of 14 residues. Here the sequenced sample was peripheral blood, taken 28 days after the second dose of the MenACWY control vaccine. This sequence joins TRBV6-5 and TRBJ1-1; 8 nucleotides line up with TRBD1. This sequence originates from an adult who received the MenACWY meningococcal vaccine as a control. As DNA, the CDR3 is TGTGCCAGCGGATTCTCCAGGGGGCAAACTGAAGCTTTCTTT. Protein: CASGFSRGQTEAFF.